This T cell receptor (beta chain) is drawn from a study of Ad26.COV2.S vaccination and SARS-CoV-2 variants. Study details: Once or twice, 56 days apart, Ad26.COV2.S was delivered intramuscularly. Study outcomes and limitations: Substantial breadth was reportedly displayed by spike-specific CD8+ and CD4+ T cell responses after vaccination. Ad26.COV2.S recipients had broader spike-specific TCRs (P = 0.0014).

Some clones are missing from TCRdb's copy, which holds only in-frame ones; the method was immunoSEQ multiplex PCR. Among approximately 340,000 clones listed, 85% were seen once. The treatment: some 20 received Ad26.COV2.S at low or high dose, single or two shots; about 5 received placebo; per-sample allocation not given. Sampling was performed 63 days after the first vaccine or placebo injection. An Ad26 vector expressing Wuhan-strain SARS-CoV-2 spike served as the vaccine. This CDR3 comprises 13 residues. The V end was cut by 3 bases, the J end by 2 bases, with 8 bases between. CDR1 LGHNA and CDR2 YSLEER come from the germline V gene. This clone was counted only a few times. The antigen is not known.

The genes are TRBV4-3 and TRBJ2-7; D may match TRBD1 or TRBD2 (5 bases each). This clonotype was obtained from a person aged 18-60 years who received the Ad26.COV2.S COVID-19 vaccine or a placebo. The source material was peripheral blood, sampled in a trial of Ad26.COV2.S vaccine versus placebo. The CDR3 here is CASSHGGAYEQYF. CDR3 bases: TGCGCCAGCAGCCATGGGGGAGCCTACGAGCAGTACTTC.